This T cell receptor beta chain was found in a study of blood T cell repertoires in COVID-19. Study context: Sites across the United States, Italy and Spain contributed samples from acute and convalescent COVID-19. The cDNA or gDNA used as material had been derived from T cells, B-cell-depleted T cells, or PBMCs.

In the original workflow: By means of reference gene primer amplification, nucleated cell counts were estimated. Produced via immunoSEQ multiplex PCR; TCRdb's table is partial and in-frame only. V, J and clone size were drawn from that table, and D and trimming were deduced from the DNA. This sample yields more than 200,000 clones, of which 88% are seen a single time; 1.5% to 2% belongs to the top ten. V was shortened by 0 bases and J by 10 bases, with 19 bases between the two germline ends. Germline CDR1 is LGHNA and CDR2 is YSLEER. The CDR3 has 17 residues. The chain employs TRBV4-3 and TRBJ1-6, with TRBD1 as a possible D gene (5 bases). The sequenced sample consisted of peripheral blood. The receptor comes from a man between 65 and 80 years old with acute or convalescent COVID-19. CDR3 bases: TGCGCCAGCAGCCAAGATCACGACCTGGGGAGGGGATCACCCCTCCACTTT. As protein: CASSQDHDLGRGSPLHF.